Below, 3 T cell receptor beta chains from the same sample are listed, as sequenced in a study of control samples from healthy donors and cancer patients. This table comes from immunoSEQ multiplex PCR, and its TCRdb copy is limited to in-frame clones, with some not included. The sample includes around 250,000 clones, roughly 80% of them seen just once. Source material: PBMCs. These receptors originate from a woman aged 60-75 years with lung cancer.

This rearrangement joins TRBV29-1 to TRBJ2-7; 10 bases fit TRBD1. The CDR3 is 14 amino acids. The germline CDR1 and CDR2 sequences are SQVTM and ANQGSEA. Unmatched junction bases numbered 3, after V lost 2 bases and J lost 2 bases. Written as DNA, the CDR3 is TGCAGCGTTGAACCGGGACAGGGGACCTACGAGCAGTACTTC. It is translated as CSVEPGQGTYEQYF.

The chain has TRBV12-3 or TRBV12-4 and TRBJ1-5; 7 bases align to TRBD1. J gave up 5 bases and V 5 bases, and 3 bases lay outside the gene matches. The CDR3 has 13 residues. The CDR3 sequence is CASSSDRDQPQHF. The DNA of the CDR3 is TGTGCCAGCAGTAGTGACAGGGATCAGCCCCAGCATTTT.

This clone was detected only once. The rearrangement uses TRBV6-5 and TRBJ1-5; 12 bases fit TRBD1. V gave up 5 bases and J gave up 7 bases; unmatched junction bases: 6. This CDR3 is 15 amino acids long. The germline V gene has CDR1 MNHEY and CDR2 SVGAGI. The CDR3 spells CASSRDRGLGQPQHF. In nucleotides, the CDR3 is TGTGCCAGCAGTCGGGACAGGGGGCTGGGGCAGCCCCAGCATTTT.